This entry features one T cell receptor (beta chain) sequence. Its antigen is currently not known. Qualities for individual bases were not recorded, and no much larger clone is one base off. Collaborating institutions collected whole blood in K2EDTA tubes following their own protocols. Collaborator samples were shipped for TCRbeta analysis as frozen whole blood, isolated PBMCs, or DNA extracted from either sample type. The immunoSEQ Assay, a bias-controlled multiplex PCR, was used to amplify TCRbeta CDR3 regions from genomic DNA. Per the original workflow: Nucleated cell counts per sample were estimated from amplification of reference gene primers within the assay. Sequence reads were collapsed and filtered to measure the absolute abundance of every unique TCRbeta CDR3 rearrangement. Productive Simpson clonality was computed per sample as the square root of Simpson's diversity index over productive rearrangements. Drawn from immuneACCESS, this table holds only the in-frame rearrangements with V and J called that TCRdb kept. Clones are partly lost; checked studies trace under half to an unresolved V gene and leave the rest unexplained. That table furnishes V, J and clone size, whereas the DNA furnished D and trimming. Here the sample has tens of thousands of clones; roughly nine tenths occur a single time. The ten largest clones add up to roughly 1.3% of the sample.

The entry originates in a study of blood T cell repertoires in COVID-19 (dated by TCRdb to the early 2020s). Regarding the study in general: Collaborator samples came from the United States, Italy and Spain and covered acute and convalescent phases of COVID-19. The prospective study material was composed of cDNA or gDNA derived from T cells, B-cell-depleted T cells, or PBMCs. Subjects who had been exposed to COVID-19, were actively infected with it, or had recovered from it provided the deeply sampled blood TCRbeta repertoires that made up the dataset. A freely available public database, intended as a resource for researchers studying the immune response to SARS-CoV-2, is where the repertoires were released. The samples were drawn from two sources: the first 160 participants of the ongoing ImmuneRACE study, and 1,200 or so subjects contributed by 6 global collaborators. The sample metadata nearly always contained a de-identified subject ID, COVID-19 status, age in years and sex. Where HLA class I and class II types were available, the types were taken from metadata supplied by the sample provider, not from assay-based typing.

Overall study outcomes, separate from this receptor: Clinical and demographic metadata were provided uncurated, with the amount varying by source and participant.

V sheds 5 bases and J sheds 3 bases, leaving 7 bases between their ends. The germline V gene specifies ENHRY as CDR1 and SYGVKD as CDR2. Measured from the cysteine to the phenylalanine, the CDR3 is 13 residues long. Only the CDR3 part of the read is kept: 39 bases, read in frame from the first base. The sequence links TRBV10-3 to TRBJ1-4, and TRBD1 may be the D gene, going by 6 matching bases. This clonotype was sampled from a man aged 55 to 70 with acute or convalescent COVID-19. Input material: peripheral blood. CDR3 sequence: CAISQGSNEKLFF. The bases read TGTGCCATCAGTCAGGGGTCTAATGAAAAACTGTTTTTT.